The T cell receptor (beta chain) under discussion was sequenced for a study of T cell changes during pregnancy in multiple sclerosis. TCRdb's copy holds only in-frame clones and misses some; the assay was immunoSEQ multiplex PCR. The repertoire holds fewer than 65,000 clones, with roughly nine tenths as singletons. The clonotype originates from a female donor with multiple sclerosis, enrolled in a pregnancy study. The sample consisted of CD8+ T cells from peripheral blood mononuclear cells, taken after pregnancy.

CDR3 bases: TGTGCCAGCAGCTTAGTTGCCCTGACTAGCGGGGGGGCGTATACGCAGTATTTT. Protein: CASSLVALTSGGAYTQYF. The chain carries TRBV7-9 and TRBJ2-3; 14 bases match TRBD2. The CDR3 consists of 18 residues. Looked up from germline, CDR1 is SEHNR and CDR2 is FQNEAQ (reference sequence). V shed 1 base and J 7 bases; nucleotides not matched to a gene: 10.